This T cell receptor (beta chain) was obtained from a study of identical twins. This clonotype appeared a few times. Template switching supplied a universal primer site; unique molecular identifiers were carried on the cDNA. TCRdb re-called the 5' RACE reads with MiXCR, one entry per CDR3 protein. The sample records 700,000 or so distinct CDR3 sequences, approximately 9% being singletons. This same sample was also part of a study on yellow fever vaccine responses in identical twins.

The TCR comes from a young woman in good health. The sequenced sample was PBMCs.

Here the CDR3 DNA reads TGTGCCAGCAGGGGAAACCTCGGGGAGCTGTTTTTT. Translated, it gives CASRGNLGELFF. The V call is TRBV9, the J call TRBJ2-2, with no clear D. The V gene lost 5 bases and the J gene lost 7 bases, with 9 bases spanning the gap. Germline V gene data show CDR1 as SGDLS and CDR2 as YYNGEE. The CDR3 is 12 residues long. The full variable domain, rest sourced from reference TRBV9 and TRBJ2-2, is DSGVTQTPKHLITATGQRVTLRCSPRSGDLSVYWYQQSLDQGLQFLIQYYNGEERAKGNILERFSAQQFPDLHSELNLSSLELGDSALYFCASRGNLGELFFGEGSRLTVL.